Following are 21 T cell receptor beta chains from one sample sequenced in a study of cytomegalovirus exposure and HLA in healthy donors (dated 2017 in TCRdb). The receptor library was made with the immunoSEQ multiplex PCR assay. The multiplex PCR relied on a mix of 60 forward primers for TCR Vbeta segments and 13 reverse primers for TCR Jbeta segments. The source is immuneACCESS, and TCRdb retained only in-frame sequences with V and J called. Part of the clones is not carried over; for the studies checked, unresolved V genes explain less than half of this, and the remainder is unexplained. The sample contains about 59,000 clones, 75% to 85% of them found a single time. 3% to 4.5% of the sample goes to the ten largest clones. Sequences were obtained from PBMCs. These receptor sequences come from a woman aged 40-49 years in good health and CMV-seronegative.

The chain is built from TRBV5-1 and TRBJ2-1; 12 nucleotides align to TRBD2. The trim removed 0 bases at V and 13 bases at J, leaving 11 bases unmatched. This CDR3 comprises 16 residues. Germline lookup yields CDR1 SGHRS and CDR2 YFSETQ. CDR3 in DNA: TGCGCCAGCAGCTTGGTTGAGACTAGCGGGAGCCCTGAACAGTTCTTC. It translates to CASSLVETSGSPEQFF.

The genes are TRBV29-1 and TRBJ2-7, with TRBD2 matching 7 bases. Per the germline V gene, CDR1 is SQVTM and CDR2 is ANQGSEA. Trimming took 6 bases from V and 4 from J; bases not matched to a gene: 9. The CDR3 is 13 residues long. The CDR3 sequence: CSVERDVPYEQYF. CDR3 coding DNA: TGCAGCGTGGAGCGGGACGTCCCGTACGAGCAGTACTTC.

The chain recombines TRBV28 with TRBJ1-3; perhaps TRBD1 as D (5 bases). Germline V lookup: CDR1 MDHEN, CDR2 SYDVKM. Trimming left V 5 bases short and J 0 bases short, with 20 bases between. There are 18 residues in the CDR3. DNA for the CDR3: TGTGCCAGCAGTGACCCTCTTAGACAGTTCCACTCTGGAAACACCATATATTTT. Translation: CASSDPLRQFHSGNTIYF. The variable domain in full, with the rest retrieved from reference TRBV28 and TRBJ1-3, is DVKVTQSSRYLVKRTGEKVFLECVQDMDHENMFWYRQDPGLGLRLIYFSYDVKMKEKGDIPEGYSVSREKKERFSLILESASTNQTSMYLCASSDPLRQFHSGNTIYFGEGSWLTVV.

The rearrangement uses TRBV14 and TRBJ2-5; possible D gene TRBD2, 5 bases. CDR1 SGHDN and CDR2 FVKESK come from the germline V gene. The CDR3 has 15 amino acids. V was cut by 1 base and J by 5 bases, with 14 bases left in between. CDR3 amino acids: CASSQVRGSLETQYF. In DNA, the CDR3 is TGTGCCAGCAGCCAAGTAAGAGGGAGTCTGGAGACCCAGTACTTC.

Turning to this clone: The junction departs from the called germline gene at one end, perhaps through a read error. This CDR3 is CASRRAGREIQYF. The CDR3 DNA sequence: TGTGCCAGCCGCCGGGCGGGGAGAGAGATCCAGTACTTC. The chain joins TRBV19 to TRBJ2-5, with TRBD2 as a possible D gene (6 bases). The CDR3 covers 13 residues. The germline V gene has CDR1 LNHDA and CDR2 SQIVND (reference sequence).

V and J are TRBV5-6 and TRBJ2-1, with a possible D match to TRBD1 (5 bases). V was clipped by 3 bases and J by 1 base, with 8 bases between them. Germline V CDR1 and CDR2: SGHDT, YYEEEE. The CDR3 sequence is 14 residues long. Here the CDR3 DNA reads TGTGCCAGCAGCTCTGCAGGGTCCTACAATGAGCAGTTCTTC. Its protein product is CASSSAGSYNEQFF.

This sequence joins TRBV19 and TRBJ1-2, with D hard to call. V lost 4 bases and J 4 bases, leaving 10 bases between the germline ends. The germline CDR1 and CDR2 sequences are LNHDA and SQIVND (reference sequence). This CDR3 is built from 13 residues. This CDR3 reads CASSTTALYGYTF. The CDR3 nucleotides read TGTGCCAGTAGTACCACAGCACTCTATGGCTACACCTTC.

This clone turned up a few times. V and J are TRBV13 and TRBJ2-1; a weak D match, TRBD1 (8 bases). Germline V lookup: CDR1 PRHDT, CDR2 FYEKMQ (reference sequence). Trimming removed 5 bases at V and 7 bases at J, with 15 bases between. The CDR3 is 14 amino acids. The CDR3 is CASSIGQGGNEQFF. The CDR3 DNA follows: TGTGCCAGCAGCATTGGACAGGGAGGGAATGAGCAGTTCTTC.

The chain couples TRBV27 to TRBJ1-2; 8 nucleotides agree with TRBD1. Per germline, CDR1 MNHEY and CDR2 SMNVEV (reference sequence). V shed 5 bases and J 3 bases; nucleotides not matched to a gene: 5. The CDR3 is 14 residues long. This chain's CDR3 is CASSLQGVYYGYTF. As DNA, the CDR3 is TGTGCCAGCAGTCTACAGGGGGTTTACTATGGCTACACCTTC.

A few counts support this clone. V gene TRBV30 combines with J gene TRBJ1-2; tentative D call: TRBD1 (6 bases). The CDR3 sequence is 12 residues long. Germline V gene sequence: CDR1 GTSNPN, CDR2 SVGIG (reference sequence). Deletions cut 6 bases from V and 8 bases from J, with 16 bases between. In DNA, the CDR3 is TGTGCCTGCCTCACAGGGTTACGGGGCTACACCTTC. It codes for CACLTGLRGYTF.

This chain uses TRBV5-1 with TRBJ2-7, with D possibly TRBD1 on 6 matching bases. The CDR3 loop spans 14 amino acids. Per the germline V gene, CDR1 is SGHRS and CDR2 is YFSETQ. V was pared by 2 bases and J by 2 bases, with 11 bases between. The CDR3 sequence: CASSFGQQTYEQYF. As DNA, the CDR3 is TGCGCCAGCAGCTTTGGACAGCAAACCTACGAGCAGTACTTC.

The chain carries TRBV5-1 and TRBJ1-1, with a weak D call TRBD1 (5 bases). Germline CDR1 is SGHRS and CDR2 is YFSETQ. Trimming cost V 3 bases and J 3 bases, with 12 bases left between them. CDR3 length equals 14 residues. As DNA, the CDR3 is TGCGCCAGCAGCTCGGGGGGAGGGTACACTGAAGCTTTCTTT. This encodes CASSSGGGYTEAFF.

The gene calls are TRBV9 and TRBJ2-1; TRBD2 agrees at 7 bases. Trimming at V came to 0 bases and at J to 9 bases, leaving 9 bases not matched to a gene. Germline V gene data show CDR1 as SGDLS and CDR2 as YYNGEE. The CDR3 totals 15 residues. CDR3 sequence: CASSVAAGEAGEQFF. The CDR3 bases are TGTGCCAGCAGCGTAGCGGCGGGAGAAGCCGGTGAGCAGTTCTTC.

V is TRBV5-3 and J is TRBJ1-3; TRBD1 matches at 7 bases. TRBV5-3 is an ORF for which the function is uncertain. This CDR3 has 18 residues. J gave up 1 base and V 0 bases, and 10 bases lay outside the gene matches. The CDR3 sequence: CARSLGGQVETSGNTIYF. As DNA, the CDR3 is TGTGCCAGAAGCTTGGGAGGACAGGTTGAGACTTCTGGAAACACCATATATTTT.

The chain has TRBV29-1 and TRBJ2-1; 7 bases line up with TRBD1. V gave up 7 bases and J gave up 1 base; unmatched junction bases: 4. CDR1 SQVTM and CDR2 ANQGSEA come from the germline V gene. There are 13 residues in the CDR3. The CDR3 DNA reads TGCAGCGCTACAGGGGCTTCCTACAATGAGCAGTTCTTC. It encodes CSATGASYNEQFF.

The chain has TRBV6-1 and TRBJ1-3; tentative D call: TRBD1 (5 bases). Trimming left V 4 bases short and J 0 bases short, with 10 bases between. CDR1 is MNHNS and CDR2 is SASEGT in the germline V gene. This CDR3 spans 15 amino acids. CDR3 sequence reads: CASSVGRGSGNTIYF. In DNA form, the CDR3 reads TGTGCCAGCAGTGTTGGGAGGGGCTCTGGAAACACCATATATTTT.

The V gene is TRBV27, the J gene TRBJ2-4; D perhaps matches TRBD1 (6 bases). The CDR3 length is 15 residues. Germline lookup yields CDR1 MNHEY and CDR2 SMNVEV (reference sequence). V was shortened by 3 bases and J by 7 bases, with 16 bases between the two germline ends. The DNA for the CDR3 is TGTGCCAGCAGTTTGGACAGTGGGGTTCTGAACATTCAGTACTTC. It encodes CASSLDSGVLNIQYF.

This clone was observed a handful of times. Lacking the conserved final phenylalanine or tryptophan, this CDR3 likely reflects a read error. The limits of the CDR3 on the DNA are not certain, so only TCRdb's listed CDR3 is given. This chain uses TRBV27 with TRBJ1-1. CDR1 is MNHEY, CDR2 SMNVEV, per germline (reference sequence). The CDR3 is 8 amino acids long, termini counted. CDR3 region: CASRLLLE.

The chain combines TRBV5-1 with TRBJ1-2, with no clear D. CDR1 is SGHRS, CDR2 YFSETQ, per germline. Trimming took 4 bases from V and 7 from J, leaving 26 bases between them. The CDR3 is 17 amino acids. This CDR3 is CASSARAGGGTFSGYTF. The CDR3 DNA sequence: TGCGCCAGCAGCGCCCGAGCAGGAGGAGGTACATTTAGTGGCTACACCTTC. The whole variable domain, filled in from reference TRBV5-1 and TRBJ1-2, reads KAGVTQTPRYLIKTRGQQVTLSCSPISGHRSVSWYQQTPGQGLQFLFEYFSETQRNKGNFPGRFSGRQFSNSRSEMNVSTLELGDSALYLCASSARAGGGTFSGYTFGSGTRLTVV.

V is TRBV29-1 and J is TRBJ2-1, with 14 positions matching TRBD2. This CDR3 comprises 17 residues. V lost 3 bases and J lost 2; bases outside the gene matches: 6. Germline CDR1 is SQVTM and CDR2 is ANQGSEA. The CDR3 sequence is CSVDPKGLAGAYNEQFF. The CDR3 DNA reads TGCAGCGTTGACCCTAAGGGACTAGCGGGAGCCTACAATGAGCAGTTCTTC.

A few counts support this clone. This rearrangement joins TRBV18 to TRBJ1-1; a weak D match, TRBD1 (5 bases). CDR3 size: 14 residues. Germline values: CDR1 KGHSH, CDR2 LQKENI. V was pared by 1 base and J by 4 bases, with 10 bases between. In DNA form, the CDR3 reads TGTGCCAGCTCACCACAAGGGGCGAGCACTGAAGCTTTCTTT. Protein: CASSPQGASTEAFF. Filled out from reference TRBV18 and TRBJ1-1, the complete variable domain reads NAGVMQNPRHLVRRRGQEARLRCSPMKGHSHVYWYRQLPEEGLKFMVYLQKENIIDESGMPKERFSAEFPKEGPSILRIQQVVRGDSAAYFCASSPQGASTEAFFGQGTRLTVV.